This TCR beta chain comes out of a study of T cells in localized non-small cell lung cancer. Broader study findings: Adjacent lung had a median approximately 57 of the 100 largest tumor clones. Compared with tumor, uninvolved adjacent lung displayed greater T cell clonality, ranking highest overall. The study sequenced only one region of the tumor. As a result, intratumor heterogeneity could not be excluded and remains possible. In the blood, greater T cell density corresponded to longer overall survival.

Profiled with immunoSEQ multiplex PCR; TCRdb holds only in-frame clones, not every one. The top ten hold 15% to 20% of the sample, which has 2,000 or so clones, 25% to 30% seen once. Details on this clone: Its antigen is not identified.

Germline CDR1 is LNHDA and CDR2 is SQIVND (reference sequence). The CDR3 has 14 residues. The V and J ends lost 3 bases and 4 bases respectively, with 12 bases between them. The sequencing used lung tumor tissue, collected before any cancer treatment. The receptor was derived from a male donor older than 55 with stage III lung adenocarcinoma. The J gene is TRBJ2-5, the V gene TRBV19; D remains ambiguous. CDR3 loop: CASSIQSLGETQYF. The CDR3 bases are TGTGCCAGTAGTATTCAGTCCCTTGGAGAGACCCAGTACTTC.